This record covers a single TCR beta chain. The sample comes from a study of blood T cell repertoires in COVID-19. Turning to the study itself: Donors in the United States, Italy and Spain gave samples during acute or convalescent COVID-19.

Looked up from germline, CDR1 is SGHVS and CDR2 is FNYEAQ. With 4 bases removed from V and 0 bases from J, the gap between germline ends came to 2 bases. This CDR3 has 12 residues. The table came from immunoSEQ multiplex PCR; TCRdb's copy has only in-frame clones and leaves some out. The sample includes roughly 200,000 clones, 70% to 90% of them seen just once. V usage is TRBV7-6 and J usage is TRBJ2-3; D call uncertain. This sequence originates from a young woman who had recovered from COVID-19. Material for sequencing was peripheral blood. The CDR3 loop is CASSSSTDTQYF. The CDR3 DNA reads as TGTGCCAGCAGCTCAAGCACAGATACGCAGTATTTT.